Following are 8 T cell receptor beta chains from one sample sequenced in a study of beta chain features in type 1 diabetes. Study-wide results and caveats: TCRB CDR3 length was moderately but significantly reduced in all four CD4+ subsets of Type 1 diabetes patients.

Sequencing targeted expressed TCRB transcripts, as all isolated RNA had been reverse transcribed. Assay used: immunoSEQ multiplex PCR; TCRdb lists only in-frame clones, some missing. The sample shows approximately 250,000 clones, 16% of them seen only once. These TCRs are of unknown antigen specificity. Sequencing used naive CD4+ T cells from blood. The receptor source for this set is a man between 25 and 39 years old with type 1 diabetes.

The chain links TRBV7-9 to TRBJ1-3; D not certain. The CDR3 length is 14 residues. V lost 8 bases and J 2 bases, leaving 13 bases between the germline ends. Germline-derived CDR1 and CDR2 are SEHNR and FQNEAQ (reference sequence). The CDR3 protein is CASPHGETGNTIYF. CDR3 in DNA: TGTGCCAGCCCCCATGGTGAGACTGGAAACACCATATATTTT. Full variable domain (missing parts from reference TRBV7-9 and TRBJ1-3): DTGVSQNPRHKITKRGQNVTFRCDPISEHNRLYWYRQTLGQGPEFLTYFQNEAQLEKSRLLSDRFSAERPKGSFSTLEIQRTEQGDSAMYLCASPHGETGNTIYFGEGSWLTVV.

V and J are TRBV27 and TRBJ2-7; 7 nucleotides line up with TRBD1. CDR1 is MNHEY and CDR2 is SMNVEV in the germline V gene (reference sequence). The CDR3 runs to 14 residues. V trimming: 0 bases; J trimming: 6 bases; junction bases outside the gene matches: 5. In DNA form, the CDR3 reads TGTGCCAGCAGTTTATCGGGACAGAGGGTCGAGCAGTACTTC. It is translated as CASSLSGQRVEQYF.

This clone turned up a few times. The chain couples TRBV7-3 to TRBJ2-1, with 8 bases that match TRBD2. The ends lost 2 bases at V and 4 bases at J; junction bases unmatched: 1. CDR1 is SGHTA and CDR2 is FQGTGA in the germline V gene. There are 14 residues in the CDR3. The DNA of the CDR3 is TGTGCCAGCAGCTTAGGACTAGCTTACAATGAGCAGTTCTTC. As protein: CASSLGLAYNEQFF.

This clone has only a few counts. CDR3 nucleotide sequence: TGCAGCGTCGAGAGCTCCTACAATGAGCAGTTCTTC. This codes for CSVESSYNEQFF. The chain combines TRBV29-1 with TRBJ2-1; no firm D call. The germline gives CDR1 SQVTM, CDR2 ANQGSEA. This CDR3 contains 12 residues. V was shortened by 6 bases and J by 0 bases, with 6 bases between the two germline ends.

This clone was found a few times. The CDR3 here is CASSAQGVKETQYF. The CDR3 DNA sequence: TGTGCCAGCAGCGCGCAGGGGGTAAAAGAGACCCAGTACTTC. The chain carries TRBV7-2 and TRBJ2-5; 7 nucleotides align to TRBD1. CDR1 and CDR2 from the germline V gene are SGHTA and FQGNSA. V lost 5 bases and J lost 3; bases outside the gene matches: 6. This CDR3 region has 14 residues.

There are a few counts of this clone. The rearrangement joins TRBV29-1 to TRBJ1-2; 9 bases map to TRBD1. The V and J ends lost 6 bases and 4 bases, in that order; junction bases with no gene match: 6. This CDR3 has 13 residues. Germline assignment: CDR1 SQVTM and CDR2 ANQGSEA. This CDR3 is CSVVTGGGYGYTF. DNA for the CDR3: TGCAGCGTGGTCACAGGGGGCGGCTATGGCTACACCTTC. The full variable domain, in which reference TRBV29-1 and TRBJ1-2 provide the parts outside the CDR3, is SAVISQKPSRDICQRGTSLTIQCQVDSQVTMMFWYRQQPGQSLTLIATANQGSEATYESGFVIDKFPISRPNLTFSTLTVSNMSPEDSSIYLCSVVTGGGYGYTFGSGTRLTVV.

This clone was found a few times. The chain joins TRBV4-3 to TRBJ2-6; no definite D call. Trimming stripped 1 base from V and 2 bases from J, with 0 bases between. Germline CDR1 LGHNA, CDR2 YSLEER. This CDR3 spans 13 amino acids. The CDR3 here is CASSQAGANVLTF. In DNA, the CDR3 is TGCGCCAGCAGCCAAGCTGGGGCCAACGTCCTGACTTTC.

This sequence joins TRBV28 and TRBJ2-1, with D unclear. Germline V gene lookup returns CDR1 MDHEN and CDR2 SYDVKM. Trimming stripped 6 bases from V and 0 bases from J, with 6 bases between. The CDR3 spans 13 residues. The chain's CDR3 is CASRPSSYNEQFF. The CDR3 DNA reads as TGTGCCAGCAGACCAAGCTCCTACAATGAGCAGTTCTTC.